This TCR beta chain was sequenced for a study of cytomegalovirus exposure and HLA in healthy donors. Across the whole study: When over 300 donors were genotyped, approximately 80% of them were found to fall in the Caucasian-associated ancestry cluster.

PCR was performed using 60 Vbeta and 13 Jbeta primers. Sequencing used immunoSEQ multiplex PCR; TCRdb keeps in-frame clones, though not all of them. The profile shows around 40,000 clones, roughly 80% of them singletons. With respect to this clone: No antigen is known for it.

Overall study findings and caveats: Sequence variants that were highly shared formed a cluster that was likely a sequencing artifact. The authors enumerated over 150 TCR beta chains as linked to cytomegalovirus. The CMV antigen specificity of a few CMV-associated chains was confirmed through in vitro analysis.

The V segment lost 4 bases and the J segment 5 bases; nucleotides outside the gene matches: 10. CDR1 SGDLS and CDR2 YYNGEE come from the germline V gene. The CDR3 has 15 amino acids. The sequencing input was PBMCs. The TCR comes from a man aged 25-40 years in good health and CMV-seronegative. V is TRBV9 and J is TRBJ2-3; 7 nucleotides align to TRBD2. The CDR3 DNA sequence: TGTGCCAGCAGCCCTAGTGGGAGGGCCGTAGATACGCAGTATTTT. Amino acids: CASSPSGRAVDTQYF.